This paragraph reports one TCR beta chain. Its specificity is not known. From germline, CDR1 is SEHNR and CDR2 FQNEAQ (reference sequence). The V and J ends lost 3 bases and 5 bases respectively, with 13 bases between them. The CDR3 is 14 residues long. This sample is part of a study of cytomegalovirus exposure and HLA in healthy donors. Study at large: The 110 million or so unique TCR beta sequences, from 150 million to 200 million T cells, were found by an earlier analysis.

Study-wide results and limits: Exclusion applied to some V segments, including TRBV6-2 and TRBV6-3, as they were indistinguishable. Researchers catalogued some 160 TCR beta chains as cytomegalovirus-associated.

The primer mix had 60 Vbeta and 13 Jbeta primers. Methods used by the authors: An analysis performed later counted roughly 80 million unique TCR beta chains (around 10 million of them shared). TCRdb's table, derived via immunoSEQ multiplex PCR, lists solely in-frame clones and lacks some. V, J and clone size are those of that table, while D and trimming were read from the DNA. The sample yields fewer than 100,000 clones, over 65% seen once. The clonotype comes from a man between 40 and 49 years old in good health and CMV-seronegative. The chain couples TRBV7-9 to TRBJ1-1, with D unresolved. Sequenced: PBMCs. CDR3 DNA sequence: TGTGCCAGCAGCTTTAGAATCGGGGTGACTGAAGCTTTCTTT. This encodes CASSFRIGVTEAFF. The full variable domain, with the rest looked up from reference TRBV7-9 and TRBJ1-1, is DTGVSQNPRHKITKRGQNVTFRCDPISEHNRLYWYRQTLGQGPEFLTYFQNEAQLEKSRLLSDRFSAERPKGSFSTLEIQRTEQGDSAMYLCASSFRIGVTEAFFGQGTRLTVV.